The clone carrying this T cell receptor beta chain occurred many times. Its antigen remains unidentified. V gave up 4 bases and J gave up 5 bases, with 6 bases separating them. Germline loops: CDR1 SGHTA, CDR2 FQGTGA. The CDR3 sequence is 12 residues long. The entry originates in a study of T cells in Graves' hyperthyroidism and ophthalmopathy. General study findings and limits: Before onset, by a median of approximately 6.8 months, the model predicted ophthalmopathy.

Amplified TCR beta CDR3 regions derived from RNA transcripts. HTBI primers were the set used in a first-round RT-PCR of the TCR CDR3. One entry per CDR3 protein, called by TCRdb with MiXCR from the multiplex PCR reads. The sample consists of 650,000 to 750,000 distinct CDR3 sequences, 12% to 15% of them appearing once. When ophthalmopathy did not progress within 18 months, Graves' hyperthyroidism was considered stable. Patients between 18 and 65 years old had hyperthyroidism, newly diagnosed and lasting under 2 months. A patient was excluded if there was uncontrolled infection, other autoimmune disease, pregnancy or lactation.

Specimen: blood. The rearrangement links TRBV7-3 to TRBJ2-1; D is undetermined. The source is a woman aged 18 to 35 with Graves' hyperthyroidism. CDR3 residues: CASSSLNNEQFF. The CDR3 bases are TGTGCCAGCAGCTCTCTTAACAATGAGCAGTTCTTC. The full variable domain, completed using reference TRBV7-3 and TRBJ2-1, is GAGVSQTPSNKVTEKGKYVELRCDPISGHTALYWYRQSLGQGPEFLIYFQGTGAADDSGLPNDRFFAVRPEGSVSTLKIQRTERGDSAVYLCASSSLNNEQFFGPGTRLTVL.